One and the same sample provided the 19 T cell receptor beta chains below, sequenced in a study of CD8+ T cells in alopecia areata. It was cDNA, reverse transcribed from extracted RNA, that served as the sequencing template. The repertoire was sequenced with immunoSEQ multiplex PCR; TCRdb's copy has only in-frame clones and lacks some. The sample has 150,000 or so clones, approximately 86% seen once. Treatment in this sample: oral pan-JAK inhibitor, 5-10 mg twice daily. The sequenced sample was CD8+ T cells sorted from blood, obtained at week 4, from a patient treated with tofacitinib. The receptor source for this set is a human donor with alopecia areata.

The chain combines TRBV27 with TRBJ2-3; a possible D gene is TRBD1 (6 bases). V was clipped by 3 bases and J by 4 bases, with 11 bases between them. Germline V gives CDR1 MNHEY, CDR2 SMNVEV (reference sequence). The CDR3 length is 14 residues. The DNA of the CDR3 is TGTGCCAGCAGTTTGGGCCCAGGGGCAGATACGCAGTATTTT. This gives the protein CASSLGPGADTQYF.

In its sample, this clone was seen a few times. Here the CDR3 reads CATSRDWRGGAGQPQHF. CDR3 nucleotides: TGTGCCACCAGCAGAGATTGGCGGGGAGGGGCGGGACAGCCCCAGCATTTT. J is TRBJ1-5 and V is TRBV15, with D perhaps TRBD1 (5 bases). Germline CDR1 reads LNHNV; CDR2 reads YYDKDF (reference sequence). V was shortened by 0 bases and J by 7 bases, with 19 bases between the two germline ends. The CDR3 sequence is 17 residues long.

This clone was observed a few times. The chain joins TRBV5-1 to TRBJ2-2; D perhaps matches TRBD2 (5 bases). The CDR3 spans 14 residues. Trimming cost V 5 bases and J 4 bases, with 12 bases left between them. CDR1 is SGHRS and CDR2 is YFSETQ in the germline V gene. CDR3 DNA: TGCGCCAGCAGTCCACTAGTTCTCACCGGGGAGCTGTTTTTT. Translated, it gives CASSPLVLTGELFF.

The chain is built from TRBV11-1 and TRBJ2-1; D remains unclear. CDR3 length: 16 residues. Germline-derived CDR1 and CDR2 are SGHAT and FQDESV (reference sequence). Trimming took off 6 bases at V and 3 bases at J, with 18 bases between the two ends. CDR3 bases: TGTGCCAGCAGTCAAGAAAGGGCAGCCTACTACAATGAGCAGTTCTTC. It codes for CASSQERAAYYNEQFF.

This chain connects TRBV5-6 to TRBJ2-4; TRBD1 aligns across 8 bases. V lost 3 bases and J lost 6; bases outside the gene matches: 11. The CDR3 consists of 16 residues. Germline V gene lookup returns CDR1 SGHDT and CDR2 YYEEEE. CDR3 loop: CASSSGQGWAGNIQYF. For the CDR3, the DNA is TGTGCCAGCAGCTCAGGACAGGGCTGGGCGGGAAACATTCAGTACTTC.

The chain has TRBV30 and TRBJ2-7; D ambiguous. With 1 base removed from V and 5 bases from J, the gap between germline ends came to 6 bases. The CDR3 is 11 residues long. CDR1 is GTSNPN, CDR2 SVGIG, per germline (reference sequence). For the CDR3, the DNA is TGTGCCTGGAGTGGTGGGGACGAGCAGTACTTC. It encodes CAWSGGDEQYF.

The CDR3 sequence is CSVPGSGSNTGELFF. As DNA, the CDR3 is TGCAGCGTCCCTGGGAGCGGGAGTAACACCGGGGAGCTGTTTTTT. J is TRBJ2-2 and V is TRBV29-1; 8 bases line up with TRBD2. The ends lost 6 bases at V and 2 bases at J; junction bases unmatched: 8. This CDR3 has 15 amino acids. Germline V lookup: CDR1 SQVTM, CDR2 ANQGSEA.

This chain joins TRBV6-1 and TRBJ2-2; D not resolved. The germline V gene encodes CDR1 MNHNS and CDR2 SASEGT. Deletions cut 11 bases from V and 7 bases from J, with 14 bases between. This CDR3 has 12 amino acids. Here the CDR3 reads CACQRLDGELFF. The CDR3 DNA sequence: TGTGCCTGCCAGAGGTTGGACGGGGAGCTGTTTTTT.

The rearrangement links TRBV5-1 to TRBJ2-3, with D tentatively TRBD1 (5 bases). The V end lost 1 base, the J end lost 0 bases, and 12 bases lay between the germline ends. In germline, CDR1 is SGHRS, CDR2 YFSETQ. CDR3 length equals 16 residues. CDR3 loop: CASSLTTDPSTDTQYF. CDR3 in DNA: TGCGCCAGCAGCTTGACGACAGATCCTAGCACAGATACGCAGTATTTT.

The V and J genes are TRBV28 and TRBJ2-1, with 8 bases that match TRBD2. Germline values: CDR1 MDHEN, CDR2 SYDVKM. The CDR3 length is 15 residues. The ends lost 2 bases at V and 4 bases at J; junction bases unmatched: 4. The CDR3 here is CASSLDSGNYNEQFF. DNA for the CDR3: TGTGCCAGCAGTTTAGATAGCGGGAATTACAATGAGCAGTTCTTC.

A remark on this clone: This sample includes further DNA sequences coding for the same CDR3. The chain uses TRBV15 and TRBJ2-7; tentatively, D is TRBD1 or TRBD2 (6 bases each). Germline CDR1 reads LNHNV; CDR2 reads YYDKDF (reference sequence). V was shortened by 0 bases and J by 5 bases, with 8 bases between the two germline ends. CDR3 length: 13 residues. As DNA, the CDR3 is TGTGCCACCAGCAGAGATCGGGGGCACGAGCAGTACTTC. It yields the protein CATSRDRGHEQYF.

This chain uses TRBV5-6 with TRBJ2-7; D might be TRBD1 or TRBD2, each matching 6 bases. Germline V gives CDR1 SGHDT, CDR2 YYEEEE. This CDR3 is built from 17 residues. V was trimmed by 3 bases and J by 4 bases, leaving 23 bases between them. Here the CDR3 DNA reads TGTGCCAGCAGCTCCCACGTTGGGGGGCCTTACTCATACGAGCAGTACTTC. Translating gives CASSSHVGGPYSYEQYF.

The CDR3 DNA reads as TGTGCCAGCAGCTTAACTGGCGGGGGTTACGAGCAGTACTTC. Its translation: CASSLTGGGYEQYF. V usage is TRBV11-2 and J usage is TRBJ2-7; TRBD2 agrees at 7 bases. J gave up 4 bases and V 2 bases, and 5 bases lay outside the gene matches. The CDR3 is made up of 14 amino acids. The V gene's germline CDR1 is SGHAT and CDR2 FQNNGV.

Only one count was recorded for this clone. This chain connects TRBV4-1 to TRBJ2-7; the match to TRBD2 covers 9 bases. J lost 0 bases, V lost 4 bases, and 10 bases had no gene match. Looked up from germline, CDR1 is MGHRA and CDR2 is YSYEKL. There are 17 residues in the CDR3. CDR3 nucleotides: TGCGCCAGCAGCCTAAACGAACTTAGCGGGGGCTCCTACGAGCAGTACTTC. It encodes CASSLNELSGGSYEQYF.

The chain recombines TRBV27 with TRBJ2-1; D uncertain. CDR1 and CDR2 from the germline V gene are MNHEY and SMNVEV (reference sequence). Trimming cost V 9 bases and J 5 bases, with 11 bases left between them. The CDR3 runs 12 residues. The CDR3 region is CASGSGNNEQFF. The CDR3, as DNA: TGTGCCAGTGGCTCCGGAAACAATGAGCAGTTCTTC.

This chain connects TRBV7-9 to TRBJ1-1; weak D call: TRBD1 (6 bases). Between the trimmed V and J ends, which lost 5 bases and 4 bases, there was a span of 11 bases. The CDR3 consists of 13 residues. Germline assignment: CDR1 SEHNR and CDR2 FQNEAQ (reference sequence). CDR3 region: CASSPGEITEAFF. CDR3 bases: TGTGCCAGCAGCCCAGGGGAGATCACTGAAGCTTTCTTT.

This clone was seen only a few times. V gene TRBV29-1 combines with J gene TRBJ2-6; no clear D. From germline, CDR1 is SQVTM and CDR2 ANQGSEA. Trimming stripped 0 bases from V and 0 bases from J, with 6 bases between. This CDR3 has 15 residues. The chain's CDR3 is CSVEDWSSGANVLTF. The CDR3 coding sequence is TGCAGCGTTGAAGATTGGAGCTCTGGGGCCAACGTCCTGACTTTC.

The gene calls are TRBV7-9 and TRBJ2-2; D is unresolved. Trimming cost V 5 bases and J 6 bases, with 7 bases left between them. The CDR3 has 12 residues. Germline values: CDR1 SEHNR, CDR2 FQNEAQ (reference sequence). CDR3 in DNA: TGTGCCAGCAGCGGGTTGTCCGGGGAGCTGTTTTTT. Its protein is CASSGLSGELFF. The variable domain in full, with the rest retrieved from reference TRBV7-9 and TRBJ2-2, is DTGVSQNPRHKITKRGQNVTFRCDPISEHNRLYWYRQTLGQGPEFLTYFQNEAQLEKSRLLSDRFSAERPKGSFSTLEIQRTEQGDSAMYLCASSGLSGELFFGEGSRLTVL.

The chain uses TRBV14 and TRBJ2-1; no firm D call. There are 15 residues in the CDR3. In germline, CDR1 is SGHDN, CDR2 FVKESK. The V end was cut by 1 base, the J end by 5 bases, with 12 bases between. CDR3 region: CASSQVFPKDNEQFF. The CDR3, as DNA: TGTGCCAGCAGCCAAGTTTTCCCTAAAGACAATGAGCAGTTCTTC.